The entry that follows covers one T cell receptor (beta chain) sequence. Its antigen is currently unknown. From germline, CDR1 is LGHNT and CDR2 FRNRAP. CDR3 length equals 13 residues. The V gene end was trimmed by 4 bases and the J gene end by 8 bases; junction bases not matched to a gene: 5. The source of the sample is a study of regulatory T cells in long-lasting Graves disease. General study results and limits: Accuracy could have been hurt by small sample size.

Indicated time point: newly diagnosed GD, antithyroid drugs for less than 3 months. PBMC-derived RNA was used for the TCR library. The TCR beta library used iRepertoire HTBI primers with Arm-PCR amplification of CDR3. Each CDR3 protein is one row after TCRdb ran MiXCR on the multiplex PCR reads. The repertoire holds about 430,000 distinct CDR3 sequences, with approximately 16% as singletons. The same data also went into a second study, on T cells in Graves' hyperthyroidism and ophthalmopathy. That paper adds: The HTBI primer set drove a first-round RT-PCR of the TCR CDR3.

The J gene is TRBJ1-2, the V gene TRBV12-5, with 9 bases lining up with TRBD1. The origin of this receptor is a woman aged 40 to 55 with Graves disease. Material: peripheral blood mononuclear cells (PBMCs), obtained at new diagnosis, from a patient treated with antithyroid drugs. CDR3 loop: CASGSTGGRGYTF. The CDR3 DNA reads as TGTGCTAGTGGTTCGACAGGGGGAAGGGGCTACACCTTC.